The 5 T cell receptor beta chains in this list originate from one sample, sequenced in a study of T cell changes during pregnancy in multiple sclerosis. Assay used: immunoSEQ multiplex PCR; TCRdb lists only in-frame clones, some missing. The sample lists roughly 40,000 clones; around 90% were seen once. Sequencing was performed on CD4+ T cells from peripheral blood mononuclear cells, taken after pregnancy. The receptors stem from a female donor with multiple sclerosis, enrolled in a pregnancy study.

The chain joins TRBV7-2 to TRBJ1-5, with D possibly TRBD1 on 5 matching bases. Trimming removed 4 bases at V and 1 base at J, with 11 bases between. CDR1 SGHTA and CDR2 FQGNSA come from the germline V gene. This CDR3 has 15 residues. CDR3 bases: TGTGCCAGCAGCTGGGCAGGGTGGAGCAATCAGCCCCAGCATTTT. Its protein product is CASSWAGWSNQPQHF.

DNA for the CDR3: TGTGCCAGCAGTCGGCCGGGGGACAGGGGCGGGGAGCTGTTTTTT. This translates into CASSRPGDRGGELFF. This sequence joins TRBV6-6 and TRBJ2-2, with 10 bases matching TRBD1. Germline CDR1 reads MNHNY; CDR2 reads SVGAGI (reference sequence). Trimming cost V 5 bases and J 7 bases; bases outside gene matches: 7. The CDR3 has 15 amino acids.

The J gene is TRBJ1-4, the V gene TRBV7-9; TRBD1 agrees at 7 bases. Germline V gives CDR1 SEHNR, CDR2 FQNEAQ (reference sequence). Trimming at V came to 5 bases and at J to 5 bases, leaving 8 bases not matched to a gene. This CDR3 region has 15 residues. The CDR3 loop reads CASSVIPGQNEKLFF. For the CDR3, the DNA is TGTGCCAGCAGCGTTATCCCGGGACAGAATGAAAAACTGTTTTTT.

This chain connects TRBV9 to TRBJ1-1; TRBD1 aligns across 7 bases. The CDR3 is 15 residues long. Germline V gives CDR1 SGDLS, CDR2 YYNGEE. Unmatched junction bases numbered 4, after V lost 0 bases and J lost 2 bases. The CDR3 region is CASSVETGNNTEAFF. CDR3 in DNA: TGTGCCAGCAGCGTAGAGACAGGGAATAACACTGAAGCTTTCTTT.

V is TRBV29-1 and J is TRBJ1-2; D might be TRBD1 (5 bases). V lost 7 bases to trimming and J lost 2 bases, with 11 bases between them. CDR1 is SQVTM and CDR2 is ANQGSEA in the germline V gene. The CDR3 totals 12 residues. The CDR3 loop is CSATQANYGYTF. The DNA of the CDR3 is TGCAGCGCCACACAGGCCAACTATGGCTACACCTTC.